This T cell receptor beta chain was found in a study of T cells of healthy individuals. TCRdb analysed the 5' RACE reads with MiXCR anew, one entry per CDR3 protein. Found here are approximately 58,000 distinct CDR3 sequences, about 15% of them singletons; the top ten hold about 15%. This CDR3 contains 15 residues. The germline V and J ends were trimmed by 1 base and 3 bases, with 13 bases remaining between them. Germline CDR1 and CDR2: SGHTA and FQGNSA. This clonotype has a count of ten or more. The V call is TRBV7-2, the J call TRBJ2-7; D gene unclear. This clonotype originated in a human donor in good health. The CDR3 loop is CASSLEVVLGYEQYF. The DNA for the CDR3 is TGTGCCAGCAGCTTAGAAGTGGTATTGGGCTACGAGCAGTACTTC.